This TCR beta chain was obtained from a study of blood T cell repertoires in COVID-19. For the study at large: Both acute and convalescent COVID-19 samples were obtained from the United States, Italy and Spain. In each case, the material was cDNA or gDNA derived from T cells, B-cell-depleted T cells, or PBMCs.

The CDR3 has 14 amino acids. The germline gives CDR1 MNHEY, CDR2 SMNVEV (reference sequence). V was shortened by 6 bases and J by 0 bases, with 9 bases between the two germline ends. In its sample, this clone was seen a few times. In the original processing: It was from reference gene primer amplification that nucleated cell counts were estimated. The protocol was immunoSEQ multiplex PCR, while the TCRdb copy is restricted to in-frame clones and leaves out a portion. Clone size and the V and J calls come from that table; the DNA yielded D and trimming. The sample has around 65,000 clones, roughly 80% seen once.

The rearrangement uses TRBV27 and TRBJ2-4; D gene ambiguous. This clonotype originated in a man aged 55 to 70 with acute or convalescent COVID-19. Specimen: peripheral blood. The CDR3: CASSYSVAKNIQYF. Here the CDR3 DNA reads TGTGCCAGCAGCTATTCGGTAGCCAAAAACATTCAGTACTTC.